These 19 T cell receptor beta chains share one sample of origin, sequenced in a study of T cell repertoires in aging, cancer and after chemotherapy. Rearranged V-D-J TRB sequences were amplified with a mixed TRB-A/B primer pool. TCRdb analysed the multiplex PCR reads with MiXCR anew, one entry per CDR3 protein. The profile covers some 5,300 distinct CDR3 sequences, with approximately 28% appearing a single time and roughly 6% taken by the ten largest. TCR beta rearrangements were amplified from peripheral blood genomic DNA. Sequenced sample: blood. The source is a human donor in good health.

This clonotype was detected a few times. The V and J genes are TRBV19 and TRBJ1-2; possibly TRBD1 for D (6 bases). CDR3 length equals 15 residues. Per the germline V gene, CDR1 is LNHDA and CDR2 is SQIVND (reference sequence). Trimming left V 5 bases short and J 7 bases short, with 20 bases between. Here the CDR3 reads CASSAPPRGASGYTF. CDR3 nucleotides: TGTGCCAGTAGTGCCCCCCCGCGGGGGGCGAGTGGCTACACCTTC.

This clonotype was counted between two and nine times. The rearrangement uses TRBV11-2 and TRBJ2-7; maybe TRBD2 (5 bases). The CDR3 totals 17 residues. The ends were cut back, 4 bases at V and 1 base at J, with 20 bases in the middle. Germline V gene data show CDR1 as SGHAT and CDR2 as FQNNGV. CDR3 sequence (DNA): TGTGCCAGCAGCTCCCGAGGGCGGGTGCTCCTATCCTACGAGCAGTACTTC. It is translated as CASSSRGRVLLSYEQYF.

The chain couples TRBV6-6 to TRBJ1-2; a possible D gene is TRBD1 (5 bases). Trimming took 6 bases from V and 4 from J, leaving 18 bases between them. The CDR3 sequence is 15 residues long. Per the germline V gene, CDR1 is MNHNY and CDR2 is SVGAGI (reference sequence). CDR3 in amino acids: CASRTSGRQFYGYTF. CDR3 nucleotides: TGTGCCAGCAGGACTAGTGGCAGACAGTTCTATGGCTACACCTTC.

There are a few counts of this clonotype. V and J are TRBV5-4 and TRBJ1-2; D perhaps matches TRBD1 (6 bases). The V gene lost 4 bases and the J gene lost 3 bases, with 13 bases spanning the gap. Germline lookup yields CDR1 SGHNT and CDR2 YYREEE (reference sequence). The length of the CDR3 is 14 residues. The CDR3 sequence is CASSMGAGDYGYTF. In DNA, the CDR3 is TGTGCCAGCAGCATGGGGGCAGGGGACTATGGCTACACCTTC.

This clonotype is classed as large. The genes are TRBV19 and TRBJ2-6; maybe TRBD2 (5 bases). Looked up from germline, CDR1 is LNHDA and CDR2 is SQIVND (reference sequence). The ends were cut back, 10 bases at V and 4 bases at J, with 8 bases in the middle. This CDR3 is 12 amino acids long. For the CDR3, the DNA is TGTGCCACCTCGGGAGGGGCCAACGTCCTGACTTTC. As protein: CATSGGANVLTF.

This clonotype was observed a handful of times. The chain employs TRBV5-4 and TRBJ2-2; either TRBD1 or TRBD2 may supply D (6 bases each). Per the germline V gene, CDR1 is SGHNT and CDR2 is YYREEE (reference sequence). V was shortened by 6 bases and J by 4 bases, with 19 bases between the two germline ends. The CDR3 runs to 16 residues. CDR3 in DNA: TGTGCCAGCACCAATCGGGGGCAGGACCTCACCGGGGAGCTGTTTTTT. Its protein product is CASTNRGQDLTGELFF.

This clonotype has a handful of counts. V is TRBV18 and J is TRBJ1-3, with D uncertain. Germline CDR1 KGHSH, CDR2 LQKENI. The CDR3 has 13 residues. V gave up 4 bases and J gave up 2 bases, with 6 bases separating them. CDR3 region: CASSRETGNTIYF. The CDR3 DNA is TGTGCCAGCTCACGGGAAACTGGAAACACCATATATTTT.

This clonotype was counted between two and nine times. This chain uses TRBV27 with TRBJ1-1; D unclear. Trimming shortened V by 3 bases and J by 3 bases, and 11 bases separated the two germline ends. Germline CDR1 reads MNHEY; CDR2 reads SMNVEV (reference sequence). The CDR3 consists of 14 residues. CDR3 sequence (DNA): TGTGCCAGCAGTTTGGGCCTACGGGACACTGAAGCTTTCTTT. Protein: CASSLGLRDTEAFF.

The V and J genes are TRBV7-9 and TRBJ1-5, with 9 positions matching TRBD1. The CDR3 length is 15 residues. With 5 bases clipped from V and 5 bases from J, the junction kept 7 bases outside the gene matches. The germline CDR1 and CDR2 sequences are SEHNR and FQNEAQ (reference sequence). The DNA for the CDR3 is TGTGCCAGCAGCCTAACAGGGGGCGGCGATCAGCCCCAGCATTTT. Translation gives CASSLTGGGDQPQHF.

This clonotype qualifies as medium-sized (0.01 to 0.1%). The chain is built from TRBV30 and TRBJ1-5, with TRBD1 identical over 7 bases. From germline, CDR1 is GTSNPN and CDR2 SVGIG (reference sequence). With 2 bases clipped from V and 4 bases from J, the junction kept 2 bases outside the gene matches. The CDR3 runs to 13 residues. CDR3 sequence (DNA): TGTGCCTGGAGTCACAGGGGTAATCAGCCCCAGCATTTT. Translation: CAWSHRGNQPQHF.

In its sample, this clonotype ranks as medium-sized. V and J are TRBV30 and TRBJ2-7; tentative D call: TRBD1 (6 bases). The CDR3 has 15 amino acids. Per the germline V gene, CDR1 is GTSNPN and CDR2 is SVGIG (reference sequence). Trimming took 3 bases from V and 6 from J, leaving 21 bases between them. The CDR3 DNA follows: TGTGCCTGGAGAAAGACAGGTAGCATGTTTCGCGAGCAGTACTTC. It translates to CAWRKTGSMFREQYF.

The chain uses TRBV5-4 and TRBJ1-6; the D gene is possibly TRBD1 (6 bases). Trimming took off 1 base at V and 7 bases at J, with 12 bases between the two ends. This CDR3 comprises 15 residues. Germline CDR1 and CDR2: SGHNT and YYREEE (reference sequence). The CDR3 nucleotides are TGTGCCAGCAGCTTGAGTCAGGGGTGGAATTCACCCCTCCACTTT. Protein product: CASSLSQGWNSPLHF. The full variable domain, rest sourced from reference TRBV5-4 and TRBJ1-6, is ETGVTQSPTHLIKTRGQQVTLRCSSQSGHNTVSWYQQALGQGPQFIFQYYREEENGRGNFPPRFSGLQFPNYSSELNVNALELDDSALYLCASSLSQGWNSPLHFGNGTRLTVT.

Relative to its sample, this clonotype is medium-sized. The V and J genes are TRBV19 and TRBJ2-4, with D perhaps matching TRBD2 (6 bases). The ends were cut back, 7 bases at V and 10 bases at J, with 17 bases in the middle. This CDR3 is 13 amino acids long. The germline CDR1 and CDR2 sequences are LNHDA and SQIVND (reference sequence). Here the CDR3 DNA reads TGTGCCAGTACCGCCCCCGGGACTCGGATTCAGTACTTC. Its translation is CASTAPGTRIQYF. Combining the CDR3 with reference TRBV19 and TRBJ2-4 gives the whole variable domain DGGITQSPKYLFRKEGQNVTLSCEQNLNHDAMYWYRQDPGQGLRLIYYSQIVNDFQKGDIAEGYSVSREKKESFPLTVTSAQKNPTAFYLCASTAPGTRIQYFGAGTRLSVL.

This clonotype occurred a few times. This sequence joins TRBV5-1 and TRBJ2-5; no definite D call. CDR3 size: 14 residues. Trimming cost V 2 bases and J 0 bases, with 8 bases left between them. CDR1 and CDR2 (germline): SGHRS, YFSETQ. CDR3 sequence reads: CASSLVSYQETQYF. CDR3 bases: TGCGCCAGCAGCTTAGTATCGTACCAAGAGACCCAGTACTTC.

This clonotype came up a few times. The V call is TRBV7-2, the J call TRBJ2-2; D is unresolved. The CDR3 has 13 amino acids. The germline V gene encodes CDR1 SGHTA and CDR2 FQGNSA. Trimming took 4 bases from V and 5 from J, leaving 8 bases between them. This CDR3 reads CASSYIRTGELFF. As DNA, the CDR3 is TGTGCCAGCAGCTACATACGGACCGGGGAGCTGTTTTTT.

V gene TRBV5-6 combines with J gene TRBJ2-7; TRBD1 or TRBD2 may be the D gene (5 bases each). The CDR3 runs 13 residues. Germline CDR1 and CDR2: SGHDT and YYEEEE. The germline V and J ends were trimmed by 5 bases and 3 bases, with 12 bases remaining between them. The CDR3 DNA follows: TGTGCCAGCAGTCAGGGAAGCGGCTACGAGCAGTACTTC. It specifies CASSQGSGYEQYF.

The chain uses TRBV7-6 and TRBJ1-2; 7 bases map to TRBD1. The V segment lost 10 bases and the J segment 8 bases; nucleotides outside the gene matches: 22. Germline CDR1 reads SGHVS; CDR2 reads FNYEAQ. The CDR3 spans 16 residues. The CDR3 spells CATPLVLGGNGRGYTF. The CDR3 bases are TGTGCCACCCCCCTCGTCTTAGGGGGCAATGGTAGGGGCTACACCTTC.

The genes are TRBV15 and TRBJ2-7, with D possibly matching TRBD1 (5 bases). The CDR3 extends over 14 amino acids. Per germline, CDR1 LNHNV and CDR2 YYDKDF (reference sequence). The ends were cut back, 3 bases at V and 3 bases at J, with 12 bases in the middle. CDR3 DNA sequence: TGTGCCACCAGCAGTTCTGACAGCTTCTACGAGCAGTACTTC. It translates to CATSSSDSFYEQYF.

This clonotype was observed a handful of times. The rearrangement uses TRBV5-1 and TRBJ2-6; 7 nucleotides match TRBD1. V lost 5 bases and J lost 0; bases outside the gene matches: 8. This CDR3 has 17 residues. Germline V lookup: CDR1 SGHRS, CDR2 YFSETQ. CDR3 protein: CASSRTGSSSGANVLTF. DNA for the CDR3: TGCGCCAGCAGTAGGACAGGATCAAGCTCTGGGGCCAACGTCCTGACTTTC.